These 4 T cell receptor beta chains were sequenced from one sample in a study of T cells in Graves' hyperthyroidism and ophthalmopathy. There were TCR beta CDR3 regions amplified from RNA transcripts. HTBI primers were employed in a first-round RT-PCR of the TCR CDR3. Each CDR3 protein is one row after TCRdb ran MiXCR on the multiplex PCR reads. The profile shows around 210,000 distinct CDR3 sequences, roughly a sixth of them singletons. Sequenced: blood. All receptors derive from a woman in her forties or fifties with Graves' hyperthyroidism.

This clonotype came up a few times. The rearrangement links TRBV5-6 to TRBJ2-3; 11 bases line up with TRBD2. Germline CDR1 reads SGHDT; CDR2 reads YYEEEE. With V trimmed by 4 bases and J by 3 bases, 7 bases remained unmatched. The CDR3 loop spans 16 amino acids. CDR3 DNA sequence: TGTGCCAGCAGCGGGACTAGCGGTCTATGGACAGATACGCAGTATTTT. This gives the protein CASSGTSGLWTDTQYF.

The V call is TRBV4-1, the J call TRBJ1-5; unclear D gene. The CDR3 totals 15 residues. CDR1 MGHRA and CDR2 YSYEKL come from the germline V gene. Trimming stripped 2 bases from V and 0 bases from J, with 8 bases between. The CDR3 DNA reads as TGCGCCAGCAGCCAATCAGAACATAGCAATCAGCCCCAGCATTTT. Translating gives CASSQSEHSNQPQHF.

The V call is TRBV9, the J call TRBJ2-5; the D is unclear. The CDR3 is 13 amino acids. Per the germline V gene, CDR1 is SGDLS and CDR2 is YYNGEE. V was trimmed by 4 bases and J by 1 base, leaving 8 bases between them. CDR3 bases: TGTGCCAGCAGCTCCGGCGGCCAAGAGACCCAGTACTTC. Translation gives CASSSGGQETQYF.

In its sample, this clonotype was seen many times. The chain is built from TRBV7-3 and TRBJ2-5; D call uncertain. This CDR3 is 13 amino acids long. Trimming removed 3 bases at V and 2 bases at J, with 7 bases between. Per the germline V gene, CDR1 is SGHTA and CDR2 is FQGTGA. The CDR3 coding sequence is TGTGCCAGCAGCTTTGGCCCACAAGAGACCCAGTACTTC. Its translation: CASSFGPQETQYF.